The clone carrying this T cell receptor (beta chain) was observed at least ten times. This sample was included in a study of shared clonotypes between healthy human individuals. CDR3 length: 15 amino acids. Losses at the gene ends were 5 bases for V and 4 bases for J; bases not matched to a gene: 6. Per germline, CDR1 MDHEN and CDR2 SYDVKM. Assay execution proceeded at the deep level. Template for every sorted-subset replicate PCR totaled around 200 ng DNA, around 32,000 T cell genomes. Using immunoSEQ multiplex PCR, the repertoire was profiled, and TCRdb retains in-frame clones only, with some absent. The sample contains about 1.1 million clones, approximately 78% of which appear only once. All donors were healthy HIV-negative adults lacking recent acute infections or vaccinations. The authors divided CD4+ cells into CD45RA+ naive and CD45RA-negative memory subsets.

The clonotype originates from a man between 18 and 35 years old in good health. Some clones in this sample may be carry-over from other donors' samples. The rearrangement joins TRBV28 to TRBJ1-5, with 9 nucleotides matching TRBD1. The sequenced sample consisted of memory CD4+ T cells from PBMCs. Subset specified: CD45RA-negative fraction. The CDR3 sequence: CASSAGTGTNQPQHF. In DNA form, the CDR3 reads TGTGCCAGCAGTGCGGGGACAGGGACGAATCAGCCCCAGCATTTT.